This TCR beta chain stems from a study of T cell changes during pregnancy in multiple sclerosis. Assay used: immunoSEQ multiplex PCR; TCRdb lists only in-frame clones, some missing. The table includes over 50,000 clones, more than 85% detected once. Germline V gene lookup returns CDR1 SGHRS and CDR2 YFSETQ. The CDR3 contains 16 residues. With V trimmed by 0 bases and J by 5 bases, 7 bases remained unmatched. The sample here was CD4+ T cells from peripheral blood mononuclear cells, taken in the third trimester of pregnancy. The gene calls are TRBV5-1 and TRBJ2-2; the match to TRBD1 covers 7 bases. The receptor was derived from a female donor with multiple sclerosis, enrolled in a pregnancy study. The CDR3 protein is CASSLAGTDYTGELFF. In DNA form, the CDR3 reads TGCGCCAGCAGCTTGGCCGGGACAGATTATACCGGGGAGCTGTTTTTT. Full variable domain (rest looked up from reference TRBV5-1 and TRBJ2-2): KAGVTQTPRYLIKTRGQQVTLSCSPISGHRSVSWYQQTPGQGLQFLFEYFSETQRNKGNFPGRFSGRQFSNSRSEMNVSTLELGDSALYLCASSLAGTDYTGELFFGEGSRLTVL.